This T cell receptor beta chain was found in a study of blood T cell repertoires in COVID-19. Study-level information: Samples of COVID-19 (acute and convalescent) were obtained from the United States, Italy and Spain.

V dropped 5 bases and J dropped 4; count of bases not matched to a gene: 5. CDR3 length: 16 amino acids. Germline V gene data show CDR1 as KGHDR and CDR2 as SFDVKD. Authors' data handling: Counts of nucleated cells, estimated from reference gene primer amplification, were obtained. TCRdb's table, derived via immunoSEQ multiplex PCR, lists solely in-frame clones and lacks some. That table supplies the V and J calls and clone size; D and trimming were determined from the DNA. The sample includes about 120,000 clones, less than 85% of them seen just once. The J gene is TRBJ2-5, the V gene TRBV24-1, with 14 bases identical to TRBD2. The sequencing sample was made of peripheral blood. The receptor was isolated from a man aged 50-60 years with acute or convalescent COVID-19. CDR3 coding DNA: TGTGCCACCAGTGCTCCGACTAGCGGGAGGGGAGAGACCCAGTACTTC. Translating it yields CATSAPTSGRGETQYF.